One sample yielded the 3 T cell receptor beta chains listed below, sequenced in a study of blood T cell repertoires in COVID-19. The data were produced by immunoSEQ multiplex PCR, yet TCRdb's version contains in-frame clones alone and is incomplete. There are around 60,000 clones in the sample; about 74% occur only once, and about 30% lies in the top ten. Input material: peripheral blood. These receptors were taken from a woman of 80 years or more with acute or convalescent COVID-19.

V is TRBV5-8 and J is TRBJ2-7; no reliable D call. V lost 0 bases and J 1 base, leaving 8 bases between the germline ends. Per the germline V gene, CDR1 is SGHTS and CDR2 is YDEGEE. This CDR3 comprises 14 residues. CDR3 sequence (DNA): TGTGCCAGCAGCTTGGTACTCCTTTCCTACGAGCAGTACTTC. Translating gives CASSLVLLSYEQYF. Full variable domain (rest looked up from reference TRBV5-8 and TRBJ2-7): EAGVTQSPTHLIKTRGQQATLRCSPISGHTSVYWYQQALGLGLQFLLWYDEGEERNRGNFPPRFSGRQFPNYSSELNVNALELEDSALYLCASSLVLLSYEQYFGPGTRLTVT.

The chain combines TRBV25-1 with TRBJ1-3; D gene unclear. Germline loops: CDR1 MGHDK, CDR2 SYGVNS. V shed 4 bases and J shed 8 bases, with 12 bases lying between them. There are 13 residues in the CDR3. Here the CDR3 reads CASSVAGGYTIYF. The CDR3 bases are TGTGCCAGCAGTGTGGCAGGCGGGTACACCATATATTTT.

The chain employs TRBV6-6 and TRBJ1-2; 7 bases are a match to TRBD1. The CDR3 consists of 15 residues. The germline V gene encodes CDR1 MNHNY and CDR2 SVGAGI (reference sequence). The V segment lost 4 bases and the J segment 1 base; nucleotides outside the gene matches: 6. CDR3 nucleotides: TGTGCCAGCAGTTTCCGACAGGGCGTTAACTATGGCTACACCTTC. Protein product: CASSFRQGVNYGYTF.